This T cell receptor (beta chain) is from a study of T cells in Graves' hyperthyroidism and ophthalmopathy. V was clipped by 5 bases and J by 5 bases; unmatched bases: 11. Germline CDR1 reads SGHVS; CDR2 reads FQNEAQ. The length of the CDR3 is 15 residues. This clonotype was counted at least ten times. TCR beta CDR3 region amplification was performed from RNA transcripts. Initially, a first-round RT-PCR of the TCR CDR3 employed the HTBI primer set. TCRdb redid the calling of the multiplex PCR reads with MiXCR, one entry per CDR3 protein. The sample contains about 610,000 distinct CDR3 sequences, roughly 14% of which appear only once.

The TCR was taken from a woman in her thirties or forties with Graves' ophthalmopathy. The genes are TRBV7-8 and TRBJ2-7, with 8 bases aligning to TRBD2. Sequenced: blood. The CDR3 reads CASSPMGLGDHEQYF. Here the CDR3 DNA reads TGTGCCAGCAGCCCTATGGGACTAGGCGACCACGAGCAGTACTTC.